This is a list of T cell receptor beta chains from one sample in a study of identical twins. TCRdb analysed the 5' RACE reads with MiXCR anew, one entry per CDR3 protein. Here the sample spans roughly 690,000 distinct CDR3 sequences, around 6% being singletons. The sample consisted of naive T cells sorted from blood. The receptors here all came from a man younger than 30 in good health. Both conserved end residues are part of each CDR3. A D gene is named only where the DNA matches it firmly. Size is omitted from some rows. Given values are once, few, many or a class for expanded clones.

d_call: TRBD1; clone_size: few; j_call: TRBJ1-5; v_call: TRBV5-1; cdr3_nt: TGCGCCAGCAGCCCCGGACAGGGAACGGGCAATCAGCCCCAGCATTTT; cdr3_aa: CASSPGQGTGNQPQHF
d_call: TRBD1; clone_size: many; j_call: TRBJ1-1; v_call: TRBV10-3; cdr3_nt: TGTGCCATCAGTGGGACAGGGTTCATGAACACTGAAGCTTTCTTT; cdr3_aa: CAISGTGFMNTEAFF
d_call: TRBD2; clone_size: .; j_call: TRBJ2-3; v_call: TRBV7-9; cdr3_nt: TGTTCCAGCAGCCTGGGACTAGCGGGCCGCACAGATACGCAGTATTTT; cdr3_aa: CSSSLGLAGRTDTQYF
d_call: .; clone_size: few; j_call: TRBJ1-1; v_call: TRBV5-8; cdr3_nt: TGTGCCAGCAGCTTGGCTGGGGGGCCGGGCACTGAAGCTTTCTTT; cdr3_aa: CASSLAGGPGTEAFF
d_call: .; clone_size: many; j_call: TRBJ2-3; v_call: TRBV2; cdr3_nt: TGTGCCAGCAGTGAAGGGGGGAAATACACAGATACGCAGTATTTT; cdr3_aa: CASSEGGKYTDTQYF
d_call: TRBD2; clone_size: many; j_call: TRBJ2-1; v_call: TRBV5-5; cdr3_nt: TGTGCCAGCAGCTTGCGCAATAGCGGGAATGAGCAGTTCTTC; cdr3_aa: CASSLRNSGNEQFF
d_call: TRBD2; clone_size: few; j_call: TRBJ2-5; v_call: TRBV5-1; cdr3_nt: TGCGCCAGCAGTCGGCGGGAGAGTCGGGAGACCCAGTACTTC; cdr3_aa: CASSRRESRETQYF
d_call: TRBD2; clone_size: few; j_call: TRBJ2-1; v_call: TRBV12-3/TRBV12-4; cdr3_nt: TGTGCCAGCAGTTTTTCATCGTTGGCTAGCGGGAGACATGAGCAGTTCTTC; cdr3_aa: CASSFSSLASGRHEQFF
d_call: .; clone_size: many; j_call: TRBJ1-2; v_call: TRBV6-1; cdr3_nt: TGTGCCAGCTCCGCCGGGGGGGCCTTAGCTAACTATGGCTACACCTTC; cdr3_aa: CASSAGGALANYGYTF
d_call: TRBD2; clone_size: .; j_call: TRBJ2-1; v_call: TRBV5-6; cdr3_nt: TGTGCCAGCAGCTCACGACTAGCGGTCCACTACAATGAGCAGTTCTTC; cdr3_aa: CASSSRLAVHYNEQFF